This T cell receptor beta chain was found in a study of identical twins. Study-wide results and caveats: Out-of-frame alpha sequences shared by twins showed excess low generation probability. Beta clonotypes that were abundant in cord blood contained fewer insertions, a pattern absent from memory repertoires.

About this clonotype: Its antigen is undetermined.

Germline V gene data show CDR1 as LGHDT and CDR2 as YNNKEL (reference sequence). Trimming took off 0 bases at V and 0 bases at J, with 9 bases between the two ends. This CDR3 is 16 amino acids long. One entry per CDR3 protein results from TCRdb running MiXCR on the 5' RACE reads. The data show under 1 million distinct CDR3 sequences, with 10% to 15% seen just once and around 1.6% held by the top ten. These data also formed part of another study, on yellow fever vaccine responses in identical twins.

The chain joins TRBV3-1 to TRBJ2-1; no clear D gene. The TCR comes from a woman between 18 and 29 years old in good health. Sequencing was done on a sample of PBMCs. Here the CDR3 reads CASSQDVGYSYNEQFF. DNA for the CDR3: TGTGCCAGCAGCCAAGATGTCGGTTACTCCTACAATGAGCAGTTCTTC.